Listed here is a single TCR beta chain. J gave up 7 bases and V 9 bases, and 21 bases lay outside the gene matches. This CDR3 contains 18 residues. Germline CDR1 LNHDA, CDR2 SQIVND (reference sequence). Sequenced by immunoSEQ multiplex PCR; TCRdb stores in-frame clones only, minus some. Here the sample spans about 190,000 clones, roughly 86% being singletons. This entry is derived from a study of blood T cell repertoires in COVID-19. The V gene is TRBV19, the J gene TRBJ1-5, with TRBD1 matching over 10 bases. This TCR came from a woman between 70 and 85 years old with active or convalescent COVID-19. The specimen was peripheral blood. The CDR3 DNA reads as TGTGCCAGCCATAAGGGGGCCGGGACAGGGGAGCAGGGACAGCCCCAGCATTTT. Translating it yields CASHKGAGTGEQGQPQHF.